The 14 T cell receptor beta chains in this list originate from one sample, sequenced in a study of T cells in Graves' hyperthyroidism and ophthalmopathy. RNA transcripts yielded amplified TCR beta CDR3 regions. First-round RT-PCR with HTBI primers amplified the TCR CDR3 region. MiXCR was run by TCRdb on the multiplex PCR reads, yielding one entry per CDR3 protein. In the table there are nearly 600,000 distinct CDR3 sequences, 14% of which are singletons. The material sequenced was blood. The receptor set was obtained from a woman between 18 and 29 years old with Graves' ophthalmopathy.

This clonotype was recorded many times. The chain carries TRBV20-1 and TRBJ1-6; perhaps TRBD1 as D (6 bases). V lost 0 bases and J lost 7, with 13 bases in between. Germline V CDR1 and CDR2: DFQATT, SNEGSKA (reference sequence). The CDR3 length is 15 residues. CDR3 sequence (DNA): TGCAGTGCTAGAGATCTCGACAGGCCCAATTCACCCCTCCACTTT. As protein: CSARDLDRPNSPLHF.

This clonotype has at least ten counts. This chain connects TRBV28 to TRBJ2-2, with D possibly called TRBD1 or TRBD2 (5 bases each). V was shortened by 2 bases and J by 1 base, with 20 bases between the two germline ends. The CDR3 contains 19 residues. CDR1 is MDHEN and CDR2 is SYDVKM in the germline V gene. In DNA, the CDR3 is TGTGCCAGCAGTTTAGTTGTTGTCAGGTGGGGGAAGAACACCGGGGAGCTGTTTTTT. Its protein product is CASSLVVVRWGKNTGELFF. Full variable domain (rest looked up from reference TRBV28 and TRBJ2-2): DVKVTQSSRYLVKRTGEKVFLECVQDMDHENMFWYRQDPGLGLRLIYFSYDVKMKEKGDIPEGYSVSREKKERFSLILESASTNQTSMYLCASSLVVVRWGKNTGELFFGEGSRLTVL.

Details on this clonotype: A read error may be the cause here, since a much bigger clone is one base away. The chain has TRBV5-1 and TRBJ2-2; either TRBD1 or TRBD2 may supply D (5 bases each). The CDR3 covers 15 residues. Germline V gene data show CDR1 as SGHRS and CDR2 as YFSETQ. CDR3 residues: CASSSQTGTTGELSF. DNA of the CDR3: TGCGCCAGCAGCTCCCAAACGGGGACCACCGGGGAGCTGTCTTTT. Full variable domain (rest looked up from reference TRBV5-1 and TRBJ2-2): KAGVTQTPRYLIKTRGQQVTLSCSPISGHRSVSWYQQTPGQGLQFLFEYFSETQRNKGNFPGRFSGRQFSNSRSEMNVSTLELGDSALYLCASSSQTGTTGELSFGEGSRLTVL.

J is TRBJ2-1 and V is TRBV7-9; unclear D gene. The CDR3 runs 15 residues. The germline V and J ends were trimmed by 3 bases and 7 bases, with 16 bases remaining between them. The germline V gene encodes CDR1 SEHNR and CDR2 FQNEAQ (reference sequence). The CDR3 region has the DNA TGTGCCAGCAGCTTCCCCTCGATGGTTGAAAATGAGCAGTTCTTC. Encoded protein: CASSFPSMVENEQFF. Variable domain in full (rest from reference TRBV7-9 and TRBJ2-1): DTGVSQNPRHKITKRGQNVTFRCDPISEHNRLYWYRQTLGQGPEFLTYFQNEAQLEKSRLLSDRFSAERPKGSFSTLEIQRTEQGDSAMYLCASSFPSMVENEQFFGPGTRLTVL.

The J gene is TRBJ1-2, the V gene TRBV4-3, with D uncertain. In germline, CDR1 is LGHNA, CDR2 YSLEER. Trimming removed 1 base from V and 2 bases from J, with 11 bases in between. There are 15 residues in the CDR3. The CDR3, as DNA: TGCGCCAGCAGCCAAGCGGGTGCTCCCAACTATGGCTACACCTTC. This encodes CASSQAGAPNYGYTF.

There are a few counts of this clonotype. The V gene is TRBV7-6, the J gene TRBJ2-7; perhaps D is TRBD1 or TRBD2 (5 bases each). Germline loops: CDR1 SGHVS, CDR2 FNYEAQ. This CDR3 spans 12 amino acids. Trimming took off 2 bases at V and 7 bases at J, with 9 bases between the two ends. The CDR3 protein is CASSLLGDEQYF. The CDR3 DNA reads TGTGCCAGCAGCTTACTGGGGGATGAGCAGTACTTC.

This clonotype has a count of ten or more. The V gene is TRBV12-3 or TRBV12-4, the J gene TRBJ2-1; 7 nucleotides align to TRBD2. The CDR3 consists of 15 residues. J lost 3 bases, V lost 3 bases, and 5 bases had no gene match. The CDR3 spells CASSFGLADYNEQFF. The CDR3 DNA reads as TGTGCCAGCAGTTTTGGGCTAGCGGACTACAATGAGCAGTTCTTC.

This clonotype was found many times. The chain links TRBV6-2 or TRBV6-3 to TRBJ1-6; no clear D. Germline assignment: CDR1 MNHEY and CDR2 SVGEGT. V lost 7 bases to trimming and J lost 10 bases, with 14 bases between them. The CDR3 is made up of 13 amino acids. The chain's CDR3 is CASTPRPRSPLHF. DNA of the CDR3: TGTGCCAGCACCCCCCGTCCGAGATCACCCCTCCACTTT.

This clonotype was picked up many times. As DNA, the CDR3 is TGTGCCAGCAGCTTAGGTGGGACAGGGGACGACTATGGCTACACCTTC. It codes for CASSLGGTGDDYGYTF. The V call is TRBV7-8, the J call TRBJ1-2; 10 bases fit TRBD1. The CDR3 is made up of 16 amino acids. V was clipped by 1 base and J by 3 bases; unmatched bases: 5. From germline, CDR1 is SGHVS and CDR2 FQNEAQ.

This clonotype was observed at least ten times. The chain has TRBV10-3 and TRBJ2-7; D gene unclear. Germline assignment: CDR1 ENHRY and CDR2 SYGVKD. V was clipped by 5 bases and J by 5 bases, with 7 bases between them. The CDR3 length is 11 residues. In DNA, the CDR3 is TGTGCCATCAGTCCGGGTCACGAGCAGTACTTC. This gives the protein CAISPGHEQYF.

This clonotype was recorded at least ten times. V is TRBV24-1 and J is TRBJ2-7, with TRBD1 matching over 12 bases. Germline CDR1 and CDR2: KGHDR and SFDVKD. The junction had 9 bases not matched to a gene; V was cut back by 3 bases and J by 1 base. This CDR3 is built from 18 residues. The CDR3 reads CATSDTGTGGASSYEQYF. In nucleotides, the CDR3 is TGTGCCACCAGTGATACCGGGACAGGGGGCGCGAGTTCCTACGAGCAGTACTTC.

V is TRBV7-9 and J is TRBJ2-1; TRBD1 matches at 7 bases. Germline CDR1 and CDR2: SEHNR and FQNEAQ (reference sequence). Losses at the gene ends were 5 bases for V and 7 bases for J; bases not matched to a gene: 8. CDR3 length: 14 residues. CDR3 coding DNA: TGTGCCAGCAGCCCGCCGACAGGGCGGAATGAGCAGTTCTTC. It yields the protein CASSPPTGRNEQFF.

The CDR3 region is CASSEGGPYEQYF. Written as DNA, the CDR3 is TGTGCCAGCAGTGAAGGGGGCCCTTACGAGCAGTACTTC. The rearrangement uses TRBV6-1 and TRBJ2-7, with D tentatively TRBD1 (5 bases). The germline V gene encodes CDR1 MNHNS and CDR2 SASEGT. V was clipped by 1 base and J by 4 bases, with 8 bases between them. This CDR3 has 13 amino acids.

This clonotype occurred many times. The CDR3 DNA follows: TGTGCCAGCAGCCAAGCCACCGTTAGAGGCTACACCTTC. Translated, it gives CASSQATVRGYTF. V usage is TRBV14 and J usage is TRBJ1-2, with D unclear. The CDR3 is 13 amino acids. Germline-derived CDR1 and CDR2 are SGHDN and FVKESK. The V end lost 1 base, the J end lost 8 bases, and 11 bases lay between the germline ends.